A selection of T cell receptor beta chains follows, all from one sample in a study of shared clonotypes between healthy human individuals. Clones were sequenced by immunoSEQ multiplex PCR, and TCRdb holds only the in-frame ones, with some missing. Of about half a million clones listed, 70% to 80% are singletons. Sequences were obtained from PBMCs. These receptors came from a woman aged 40 to 55 in good health. Some clones in this sample may be carry-over from other donors' samples. CDR3s include the opening cysteine and the closing phenylalanine or tryptophan.

j_call v_call cdr3_aa
TRBJ2-5 TRBV30 CAWSVLGGDSQYF
TRBJ1-2 TRBV7-9 CASSLDGVYGYTF
TRBJ1-5 TRBV5-5 CASSPSRRTGPRDQPQHF
TRBJ2-7 TRBV25-1 CASSVSDTAYEQYF
TRBJ1-5 TRBV18 CASSPLSPLSNQPQHF
TRBJ2-2 TRBV5-1 CASSLVARGSGELFF
TRBJ2-7 TRBV6-5 CASSPGQGRYEQYF
TRBJ1-1 TRBV30 CAWSQTNTEAFF
TRBJ1-2 TRBV7-2 CASSFTGKRSYGYTF
TRBJ2-7 TRBV29-1 CSVRTGGNTEQYF
TRBJ1-5 TRBV27 CASSRVPTGSNQPQHF
TRBJ1-4 TRBV15 CATTQGTNEKLFF
TRBJ2-1 TRBV6-6 CASSPLGGYNEQFF
TRBJ2-5 TRBV14 CASSQEVGPGGTQYF
TRBJ2-7 TRBV6-8 CAGGGRCVPNVDEQYF
TRBJ2-7 TRBV13 CASSPNGGRLTYEQYF
TRBJ2-5 TRBV4-1 CASSPLPSFQETQYF
TRBJ2-7 TRBV25-1 CATRLNTGYEQYF
TRBJ2-5 TRBV10-3 CAISQTSGVQETQYF
TRBJ2-7 TRBV28 CATYGRERSSYEQYF
TRBJ1-1 TRBV15 CATTSGLNGGGTEAFF
TRBJ2-1 TRBV7-8 CASSFARSSYNEQFF
TRBJ2-2 TRBV29-1 CSAGTGASGELFF
TRBJ1-1 TRBV5-1 CASSKDRANTEAFF
TRBJ2-7 TRBV11-3 CASSLDWQGWPHYEQYF
TRBJ2-5 TRBV29-1 CSVVILAQETQYF
TRBJ2-5 TRBV4-2 CASSQGIGGPSQETQYF
TRBJ1-5 TRBV2 CASSVQGLDQPQHF
TRBJ2-7 TRBV5-4 CASSLVGGRSEQYF
TRBJ1-5 TRBV28 CASMRGGLHNQPQHF
TRBJ1-6 TRBV9 CASSPDRFESSPLHF
TRBJ1-1 TRBV11-3 CASSSGPSTEAFF
TRBJ2-7 TRBV7-8 CASSLEVAGSSYEQYF
TRBJ1-2 TRBV27 CASSSGQGAYYGYTF
TRBJ1-4 TRBV5-6 CASSLGEKLFF
TRBJ2-7 TRBV30 CAWNSSPYEQYF
TRBJ1-2 TRBV28 CATQTGRNYGYTF
TRBJ2-1 TRBV7-2 CASSFWRSNEQFF